This TCR beta chain originates from a study of T cell responses to AZD1222 COVID-19 vaccine. This table comes from immunoSEQ multiplex PCR, and its TCRdb copy is limited to in-frame clones, with some not included. The sample lists 100,000 to 150,000 clones; approximately 87% were seen once. V was clipped by 6 bases and J by 0 bases; unmatched bases: 8. The CDR3 consists of 18 residues. From germline, CDR1 is SNHLY and CDR2 FYNNEI. This chain uses TRBV2 with TRBJ2-1, with 13 bases aligning to TRBD2. The sequence came from an adult in good health. Sample: peripheral blood, taken on day 0 of AZD1222 vaccination. The CDR3 DNA follows: TGTGCCAGCAGCGGGACTAGCGGGATCTTTTACTCCTACAATGAGCAGTTCTTC. Translating gives CASSGTSGIFYSYNEQFF.